Listed below are T cell receptor beta chains from one sample, sequenced in a study of beta chain features in type 1 diabetes. TCRdb keeps only in-frame clones here, not all; method: immunoSEQ multiplex PCR. In the table there are 970,000 or so clones, roughly a sixth of which are singletons. Input material: naive CD4+ T cells from blood. The receptor source for this set is a woman aged 18-29 years in good health. Each CDR3 is given without its conserved first and last residue. Each record gives: V gene, J gene, CDR3 protein.

TRBV6-6	TRBJ1-2	ASRKTNYGYT
TRBV9	-	ASSVASQETQY
TRBV11-2	TRBJ2-5	ASSDNTETQY
TRBV4-3	TRBJ2-7	ASSQEAPGNYEQY
TRBV5-4	TRBJ1-2	ASSFDEGDYGYT
TRBV28	TRBJ2-7	ASSRSGLTSYSYEQY
TRBV9	TRBJ2-7	ASSPSPTIYEQY
TRBV5-1	TRBJ2-3	ASSLGDTSKYTDTQY
TRBV28	TRBJ1-2	ASRMGGSLNYGYT
TRBV29-1	TRBJ2-7	SAETLRDGYYEQY